This T cell receptor beta chain was observed in a study of graft-versus-host responses after intestinal transplantation. Profiling relied on immunoSEQ multiplex PCR, and the TCRdb table lists in-frame clones only, not all of them. The sample holds about 12,000 clones, about 93% seen once. This specimen consisted of PBMCs, obtained just under 110 days after intestinal transplant. This TCR derives from a human patient who received an intestinal transplant, so some T cells may come from the graft donor.

This CDR3 reads CASSAGLAYSYEQYF. CDR3 bases: TGTGCCAGTAGTGCTGGACTAGCGTACTCCTACGAGCAGTACTTC. The V call is TRBV19, the J call TRBJ2-7; 9 bases fit TRBD2. Germline CDR1 LNHDA, CDR2 SQIVND (reference sequence). V gave up 5 bases and J gave up 0 bases; unmatched junction bases: 5. There are 15 residues in the CDR3.